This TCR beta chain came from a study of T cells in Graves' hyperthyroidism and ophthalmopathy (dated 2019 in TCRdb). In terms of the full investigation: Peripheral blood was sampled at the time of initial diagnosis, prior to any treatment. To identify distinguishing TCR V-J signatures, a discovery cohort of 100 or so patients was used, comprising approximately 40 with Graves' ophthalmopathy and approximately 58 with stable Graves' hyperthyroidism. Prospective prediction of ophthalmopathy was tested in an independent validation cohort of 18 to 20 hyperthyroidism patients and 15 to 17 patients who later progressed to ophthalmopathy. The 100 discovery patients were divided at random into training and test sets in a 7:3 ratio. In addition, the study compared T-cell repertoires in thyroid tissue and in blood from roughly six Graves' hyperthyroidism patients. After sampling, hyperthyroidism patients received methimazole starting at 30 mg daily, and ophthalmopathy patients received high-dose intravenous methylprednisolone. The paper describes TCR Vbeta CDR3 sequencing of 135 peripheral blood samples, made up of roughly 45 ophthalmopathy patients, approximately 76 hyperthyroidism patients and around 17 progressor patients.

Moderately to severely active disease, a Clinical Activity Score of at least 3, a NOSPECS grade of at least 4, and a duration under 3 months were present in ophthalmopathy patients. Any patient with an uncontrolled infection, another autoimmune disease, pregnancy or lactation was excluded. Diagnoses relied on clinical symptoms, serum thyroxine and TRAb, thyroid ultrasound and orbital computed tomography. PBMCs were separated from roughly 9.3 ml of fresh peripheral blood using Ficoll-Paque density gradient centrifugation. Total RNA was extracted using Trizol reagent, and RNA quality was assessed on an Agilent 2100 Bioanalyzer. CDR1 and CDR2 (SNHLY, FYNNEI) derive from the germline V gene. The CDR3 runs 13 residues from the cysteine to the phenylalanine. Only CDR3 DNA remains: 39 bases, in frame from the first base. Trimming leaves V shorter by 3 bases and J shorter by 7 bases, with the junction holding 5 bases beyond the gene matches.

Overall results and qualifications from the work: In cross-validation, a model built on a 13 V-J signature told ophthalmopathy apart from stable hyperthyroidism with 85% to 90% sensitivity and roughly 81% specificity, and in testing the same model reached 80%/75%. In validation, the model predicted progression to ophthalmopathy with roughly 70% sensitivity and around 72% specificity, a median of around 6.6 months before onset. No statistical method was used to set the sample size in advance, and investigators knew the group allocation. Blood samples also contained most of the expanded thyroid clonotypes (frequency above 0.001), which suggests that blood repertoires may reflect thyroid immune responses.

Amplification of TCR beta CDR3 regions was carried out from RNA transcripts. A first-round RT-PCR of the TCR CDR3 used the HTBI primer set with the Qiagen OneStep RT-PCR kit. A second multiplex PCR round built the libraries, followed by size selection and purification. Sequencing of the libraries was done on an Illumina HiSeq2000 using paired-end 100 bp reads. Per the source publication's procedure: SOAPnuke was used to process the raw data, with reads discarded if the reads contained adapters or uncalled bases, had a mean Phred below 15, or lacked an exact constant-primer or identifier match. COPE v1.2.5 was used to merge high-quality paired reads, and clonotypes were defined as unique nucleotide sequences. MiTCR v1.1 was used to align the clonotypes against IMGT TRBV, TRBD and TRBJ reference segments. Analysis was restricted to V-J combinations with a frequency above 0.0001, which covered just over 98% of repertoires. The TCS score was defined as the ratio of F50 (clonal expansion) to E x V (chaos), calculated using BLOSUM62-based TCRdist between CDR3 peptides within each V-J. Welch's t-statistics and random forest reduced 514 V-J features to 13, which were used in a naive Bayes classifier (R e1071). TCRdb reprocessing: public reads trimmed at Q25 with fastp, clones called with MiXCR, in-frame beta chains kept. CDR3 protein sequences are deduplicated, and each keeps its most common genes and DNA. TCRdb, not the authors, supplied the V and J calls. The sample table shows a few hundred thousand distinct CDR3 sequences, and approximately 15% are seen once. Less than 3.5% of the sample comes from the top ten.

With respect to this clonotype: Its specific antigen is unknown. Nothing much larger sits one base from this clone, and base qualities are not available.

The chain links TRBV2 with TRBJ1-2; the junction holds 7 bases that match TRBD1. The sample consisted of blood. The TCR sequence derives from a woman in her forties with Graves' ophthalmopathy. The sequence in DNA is TGTGCCAGCAGTGAGACAGGGATAAGTGGCTACACCTTC. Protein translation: CASSETGISGYTF. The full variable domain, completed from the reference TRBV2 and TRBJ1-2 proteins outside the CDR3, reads EPEVTQTPSHQVTQMGQEVILRCVPISNHLYFYWYRQILGQKVEFLVSFYNNEISEKSEIFDDQFSVERPDGSNFTLKIRSTKLEDSAMYFCASSETGISGYTFGSGTRLTVV.